This TCR beta chain came from a study of blood T cell repertoires in COVID-19. Looking at the study overall: Italy, Spain and the United States were the sources of the convalescent and acute COVID-19 samples.

Source study methods: Reference gene primers were amplified, and this amplification served to estimate nucleated cell counts. Assay used: immunoSEQ multiplex PCR; TCRdb lists only in-frame clones, some missing. Clone size and the V and J calls come from that table; the DNA yielded D and trimming. The table shows over 400,000 clones, with 80% to 90% occurring only once. The CDR3 has 15 residues. Germline CDR1 and CDR2: MNHEY and SVGAGI. V was clipped by 6 bases and J by 5 bases; unmatched bases: 9. The chain uses TRBV6-5 and TRBJ2-1; 8 nucleotides line up with TRBD2. This clonotype originated in an older woman who had recovered from COVID-19. The sample was PBMCs or T cells enriched from blood (not recorded which). Written as DNA, the CDR3 is TGTGCCAGCAGCGGGGGGGGGCTAGCCGACAATGAGCAGTTCTTC. Amino acid sequence: CASSGGGLADNEQFF.